This T cell receptor beta chain was observed in a study of shared clonotypes between healthy human individuals. Study details: The donors, a couple of women and three men, were aged 18 to 49.

Each subset's genomic DNA was split evenly across several immunoSEQ plates. Generated by immunoSEQ multiplex PCR, the TCRdb table keeps only in-frame clones and is missing some. The repertoire includes approximately 1.5 million clones, 95% to 99% of them detected once, and around 0.45% sits in the top ten. On this clone itself: Its matching antigen is unknown.

Study-level results: Investigators expected sequencing depth to affect clonotype sharing among donors. A small donor pool kept down the genetic and exposure-history diversity that was represented.

With 6 bases removed from V and 7 bases from J, the gap between germline ends came to 12 bases. The CDR3 is made up of 13 amino acids. In germline, CDR1 is KGHSH, CDR2 LQKENI. This clonotype originated in a man younger than 40 in good health. Sequencing input: naive CD4+ T cells sorted from blood. Subset meaning: CD45RA+ positively selected. The V gene is TRBV18, the J gene TRBJ1-4, with D possibly TRBD1 on 6 matching bases. The CDR3 region is CASSRDIAEKLFF. DNA for the CDR3: TGTGCCAGCTCGCGGGACATCGCTGAAAAACTGTTTTTT. The full variable domain, completed using reference TRBV18 and TRBJ1-4, is NAGVMQNPRHLVRRRGQEARLRCSPMKGHSHVYWYRQLPEEGLKFMVYLQKENIIDESGMPKERFSAEFPKEGPSILRIQQVVRGDSAAYFCASSRDIAEKLFFGSGTQLSVL.